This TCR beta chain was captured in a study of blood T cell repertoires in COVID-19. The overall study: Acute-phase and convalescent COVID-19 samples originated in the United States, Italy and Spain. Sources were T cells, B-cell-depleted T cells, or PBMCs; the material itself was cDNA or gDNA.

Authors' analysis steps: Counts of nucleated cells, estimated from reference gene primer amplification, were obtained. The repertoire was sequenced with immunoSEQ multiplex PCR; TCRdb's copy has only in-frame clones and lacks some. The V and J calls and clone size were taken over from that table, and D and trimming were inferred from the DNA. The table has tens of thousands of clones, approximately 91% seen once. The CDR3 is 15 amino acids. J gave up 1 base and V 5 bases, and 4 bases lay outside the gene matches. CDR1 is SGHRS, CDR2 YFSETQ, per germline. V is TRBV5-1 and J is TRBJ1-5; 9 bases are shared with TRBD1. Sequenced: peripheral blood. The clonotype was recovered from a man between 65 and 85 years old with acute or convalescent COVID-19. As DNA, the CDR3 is TGCGCCAGCAGTCCCGGGACAGGGAGCAATCAGCCCCAGCATTTT. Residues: CASSPGTGSNQPQHF.